The rows below give T cell receptor beta chains drawn from one sample of a study of blood T cells in healthy people across ages. TCRdb itself ran the 5' RACE reads through MiXCR, one entry per CDR3 protein. The profile shows about 1 million distinct CDR3 sequences, 40% to 45% of them singletons. The sequenced material came from blood. The receptors were gathered from a woman aged 55-70 years in good health. The CDR3 runs from the conserved cysteine through the conserved F or W. The D gene is left open where the match is weak. Clone size, where shown, is once, few, many, or a class for clones that have expanded.

d_gene	abundance	v_gene	j_gene	CDR3nt	CDR3aa
NA	NA	TRBV5-1	TRBJ2-5	TGCGCCAGCAGCCCCTCGCCGGGGTACACCAACAATGAGCAGTACTTC	CASSPSPGYTNNEQYF
NA	few	TRBV7-3	TRBJ2-7	TGTGCCAGCAGCCGACTCGCCGAAGCTAGCTACAACGAGCAGTACTTC	CASSRLAEASYNEQYF
TRBD1	NA	TRBV11-2	TRBJ2-7	TGTGCCAGCAGCTCCACAGGGGACGGCGCCTACGAGCAGTACTTC	CASSSTGDGAYEQYF
NA	few	TRBV6-6	TRBJ1-1	TGTGCCAGCATTATACCAGGGGTTAGTAGCACTGAAGCTTTCTTT	CASIIPGVSSTEAFF
TRBD1	NA	TRBV29-1	TRBJ2-7	TGCAGCGTTGGGGACAGACGCTACGAGCAGTACTTC	CSVGDRRYEQYF
NA	NA	TRBV3-1	TRBJ2-3	TGTGCCAGCAGCCAAACTTTTGAATCGGGTACGCAGTATTTT	CASSQTFESGTQYF
NA	few	TRBV27	TRBJ2-7	TGTGCCAGCAGGAGAGACAGTATCTCCTACGAGCAGTACTTC	CASRRDSISYEQYF
NA	few	TRBV7-9	TRBJ2-1	TGTGCCAGCAGCCTGGACATACTCTACAATGAGCAGTTCTTC	CASSLDILYNEQFF
NA	few	TRBV2	TRBJ2-5	TGTGCCAGCTCATACAGGGATCAAGAGACCCAGTACTTC	CASSYRDQETQYF
NA	few	TRBV29-1	TRBJ1-4	TGCAGCGTTACAGATAATAATGGAAAACTGTTTTTT	CSVTDNNGKLFF
NA	NA	TRBV4-1	TRBJ1-5	TGCGCCAGCAGCCAAGAGGAGGGAAGCAATCAGCCCCAGCATTTT	CASSQEEGSNQPQHF
TRBD1	NA	TRBV29-1	TRBJ2-5	TGCAGCGTCCAAGGGACAGGGAGGGAGACCCAGTACTTC	CSVQGTGRETQYF
TRBD1	NA	TRBV4-1	TRBJ2-7	TGCGCCAGCAGCCACGGGCGGGGACAGGGTGGGAACGAGCAGTACTTC	CASSHGRGQGGNEQYF
NA	few	TRBV2	TRBJ2-7	TGTGCCAGCAGTGAAGTCGCCAGTTCCTACGAGCAGTACTTC	CASSEVASSYEQYF
TRBD2	NA	TRBV5-1	TRBJ2-7	TGCGCCAGCAGCCCCGATAGCGGGAGTAGGTACGAGCAGTACTTC	CASSPDSGSRYEQYF
NA	few	TRBV4-2	TRBJ2-7	TGTGCCAGCAGCCAAGGGACGGGTGTCTCCTACGAGCAGTACTTC	CASSQGTGVSYEQYF
NA	NA	TRBV20-1	TRBJ2-2	TGCAGTGCTTCTAGAGAGGCGAACACCGGGGGGCTGTTTTTT	CSASREANTGGLFF
NA	few	TRBV3-1	TRBJ2-5	TGTGCCAGCAGCCAAGAGGTCAGGGTCGGAGAGACCCAGTACTTC	CASSQEVRVGETQYF
NA	NA	TRBV12-3/TRBV12-4	TRBJ2-7	TGTGCCAGCAGTCCCCGTGGGTTCTACGAGCAGTACTTC	CASSPRGFYEQYF
TRBD1	few	TRBV29-1	TRBJ1-2	TGCAGCGTTGAGGGACAGGGGGCGGGCTATGGCTACACCTTC	CSVEGQGAGYGYTF
NA	NA	TRBV27	TRBJ2-7	TGTGCCAGCAGTTTAGGGGGACACTTCTACGAGCAGTACTTC	CASSLGGHFYEQYF
TRBD1	few	TRBV29-1	TRBJ2-1	TGCAGCGTTGTTGGTTCGCAGGGGGCGTTCAATGAGCAGTTCTTC	CSVVGSQGAFNEQFF
TRBD2	NA	TRBV5-4	TRBJ2-3	TGTGCCAGCAGCCCCGGACTAGCGGGAGGGGCAGATACGCAGTATTTT	CASSPGLAGGADTQYF
NA	NA	TRBV5-1	TRBJ2-7	TGCGCCAGCAGCTGGGGATGGGTGTACCCCTACGAGCAGTACTTC	CASSWGWVYPYEQYF
TRBD2	NA	TRBV5-1	TRBJ2-1	TGCGCCAGCAGCTTGGCCAAGCGGGAGAGCTACAAGGAGCAGTTCTTC	CASSLAKRESYKEQFF
NA	NA	TRBV5-1	TRBJ2-5	TGCGCCAGCAGCTTGACGGGGCTACTCCAAGAGACCCAGTACTTC	CASSLTGLLQETQYF
NA	NA	TRBV4-2	TRBJ1-2	TGTGCCAGCAGCGCGGCGGAAGGGAGCTATGGCTACACCTTC	CASSAAEGSYGYTF
TRBD2	NA	TRBV7-8	TRBJ2-7	TGTGCCAGCAGCTTAATGACTAGCGGAACCTACGAGCAGTACTTC	CASSLMTSGTYEQYF
NA	NA	TRBV27	TRBJ1-1	TGTGCCAGCAGTGCCGGGAGTGAAGCTTTCTTT	CASSAGSEAFF
NA	NA	TRBV29-1	TRBJ1-4	TGCAGCGTCAAGAAGACAGCGATTAATGAAAAACTGTTTTTT	CSVKKTAINEKLFF
TRBD2	NA	TRBV20-1	TRBJ2-1	TGCAGTGCTATTTTAATAAAGACTAGCGGGAGTTACAATGAGCAGTTCTTC	CSAILIKTSGSYNEQFF
NA	NA	TRBV6-5	TRBJ2-7	TGTGCCAGCAGCCCCGGGACAATCATCTCCTACGAGCAGTACTTC	CASSPGTIISYEQYF
TRBD2	few	TRBV29-1	TRBJ2-3	TGCAGCGTTGAAACTAGCGGGAGCTTCTTAGATACGCAGTATTTT	CSVETSGSFLDTQYF
NA	NA	TRBV10-3	TRBJ2-7	TGTGCCATTGGGGGAACGGACGAGCAGTACTTC	CAIGGTDEQYF
TRBD1	few	TRBV25-1	TRBJ1-4	TGTGCCAGTACAGGGGATGAAAAACTGTTTTTT	CASTGDEKLFF
TRBD1	NA	TRBV5-1	TRBJ2-7	TGCGCCAGCAGCACCGCCGGGACAGGGACATCCTACGAGCAGTACTTC	CASSTAGTGTSYEQYF
NA	few	TRBV5-6	TRBJ1-6	TGTGCCAGCAGCTTCCCGGGGATCACCTATAATTCACCCCTCCACTTT	CASSFPGITYNSPLHF
TRBD2	few	TRBV29-1	TRBJ2-7	TGCAGCGTTGGTCCGCGGACTAGCGGGAGCTCTTACGAGCAGTACTTC	CSVGPRTSGSSYEQYF
NA	few	TRBV3-1	TRBJ2-5	TGTGCCAGCAGCCAAAGGACCAGGCCAGACCGTGTGGAGACCCAGTACTTC	CASSQRTRPDRVETQYF
TRBD2	NA	TRBV7-3	TRBJ2-5	TGTGCCAGCAGCTTGGCGGGGGACGCAGAGACCCAGTACTTC	CASSLAGDAETQYF
TRBD2	NA	TRBV7-9	TRBJ2-1	TGTGCCAGCAGCATGTTGGGACTAGCGGGATGGAATGAGCAGTTCTTC	CASSMLGLAGWNEQFF
NA	once	TRBV4-2	TRBJ2-7	TGTGCCAGCAGCCAAGAGAGGGACTCATCCTACAATGAGCAGTACTTC	CASSQERDSSYNEQYF
TRBD2	few	TRBV9	TRBJ2-5	TGTGCCAGCAGCGTGGGAGGGAGCTTACAAGAGACCCAGTACTTC	CASSVGGSLQETQYF